The clone carrying this T cell receptor (beta chain) is a singleton in its sample. These data originate in a study of blood T cell repertoires in COVID-19. Turning to the study itself: PBMCs, B-cell-depleted T cells, or T cells were the source of the cDNA or gDNA that made up the material.

V lost 4 bases and J lost 7; bases outside the gene matches: 8. The CDR3 length is 15 residues. Germline V gives CDR1 LGHNA, CDR2 YNFKEQ. The Seattle site enrolled patients during active infection and followed them longitudinally. Profiled with immunoSEQ multiplex PCR; TCRdb holds only in-frame clones, not every one. The sample carries tens of thousands of clones, over 65% recorded once. The receptor was isolated from a man aged 70 or older with COVID-19, enrolled during active disease. The J gene is TRBJ2-7, the V gene TRBV4-2; 12 positions match TRBD1. The sequenced sample consisted of peripheral blood. CDR3 amino acids: CASSPGTGGEGEQYF. CDR3 coding DNA: TGTGCCAGCAGCCCCGGGACAGGGGGCGAGGGTGAGCAGTACTTC.